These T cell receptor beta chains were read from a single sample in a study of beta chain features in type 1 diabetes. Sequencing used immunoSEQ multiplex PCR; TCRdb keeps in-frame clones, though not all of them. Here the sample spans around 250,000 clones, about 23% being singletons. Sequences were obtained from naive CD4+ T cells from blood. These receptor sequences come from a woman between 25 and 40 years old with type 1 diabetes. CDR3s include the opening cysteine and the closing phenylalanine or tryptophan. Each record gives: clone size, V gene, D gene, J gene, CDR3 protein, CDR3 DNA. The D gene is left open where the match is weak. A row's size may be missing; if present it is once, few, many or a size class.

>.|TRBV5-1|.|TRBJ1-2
CASSLEQGVGYTF
TGCGCCAGCAGCTTGGAACAGGGCGTAGGCTACACCTTC
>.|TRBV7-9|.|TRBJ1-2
CASSPRGGGGYTF
TGTGCCAGCAGCCCCCGGGGAGGCGGTGGCTACACCTTC
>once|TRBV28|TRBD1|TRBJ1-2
CASSLKTGAPYGYTF
TGTGCCAGCAGTTTAAAGACAGGGGCTCCCTATGGCTACACCTTC
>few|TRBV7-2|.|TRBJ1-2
CASSLASFSGYTF
TGTGCCAGCAGCTTAGCGAGCTTTTCTGGCTACACCTTC
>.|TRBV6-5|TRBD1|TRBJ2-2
CASKLGTAHTGELFF
TGTGCCAGCAAACTCGGGACAGCCCACACCGGGGAGCTGTTTTTT
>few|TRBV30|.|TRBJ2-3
CAWSEGSANPDTQYF
TGTGCCTGGAGTGAAGGTAGCGCGAACCCAGATACGCAGTATTTT
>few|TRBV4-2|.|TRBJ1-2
CASSQDTGQNYGYTF
TGTGCCAGCAGCCAAGATACCGGACAGAACTATGGCTACACCTTC
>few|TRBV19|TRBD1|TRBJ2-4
CASSSGQENIQYF
TGTGCCAGTAGTTCAGGACAGGAAAACATTCAGTACTTC
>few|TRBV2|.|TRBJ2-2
CASSAENTGELFF
TGTGCCAGCAGCGCGGAGAACACCGGGGAGCTGTTTTTT
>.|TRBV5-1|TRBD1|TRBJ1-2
CASSLEETGLYGYTF
TGCGCCAGCAGCTTGGAAGAGACAGGGCTCTATGGCTACACCTTC
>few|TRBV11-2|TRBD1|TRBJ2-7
CASSSLRAGTGLSYEQYF
TGTGCCAGCAGCTCACTCCGCGCCGGGACAGGGTTATCCTACGAGCAGTACTTC
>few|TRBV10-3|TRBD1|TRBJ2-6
CAISGQGAGANVLTF
TGTGCCATCAGTGGACAGGGGGCTGGGGCCAACGTCCTGACTTTC
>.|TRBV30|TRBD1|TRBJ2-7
CATGQGPYEQYF
TGTGCCACAGGACAGGGACCCTACGAGCAGTACTTC
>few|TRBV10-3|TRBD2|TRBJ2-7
CAIRQTSGSPHEQYF
TGTGCCATCAGGCAAACAAGCGGGAGCCCCCACGAGCAGTACTTC
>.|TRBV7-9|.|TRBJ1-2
CASSLIQVSTGYTF
TGTGCCAGCAGCTTAATACAGGTTTCGACCGGCTACACCTTC
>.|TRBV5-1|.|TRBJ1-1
CASSSGWGRRNTEAFF
TGCGCCAGCAGTTCCGGGTGGGGGCGCAGGAACACTGAAGCTTTCTTT
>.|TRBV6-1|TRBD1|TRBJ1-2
CASSEARDRNYGYTF
TGTGCCAGCAGTGAAGCTCGGGACAGGAACTATGGCTACACCTTC
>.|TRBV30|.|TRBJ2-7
CAWSRLEFYEQYF
TGTGCCTGGAGCCGACTAGAGTTCTACGAGCAGTACTTC
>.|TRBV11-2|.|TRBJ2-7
CASSRNYRSYEQYF
TGTGCCAGCAGCCGAAACTACAGGTCTTACGAGCAGTACTTC
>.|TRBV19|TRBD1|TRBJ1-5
CASSIRGAGQPQHF
TGTGCCAGTAGTATCAGGGGGGCTGGTCAGCCCCAGCATTTT
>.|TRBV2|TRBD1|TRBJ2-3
CASSVSGTGPDTQYF
TGTGCCAGCAGTGTTAGTGGGACAGGTCCAGATACGCAGTATTTT
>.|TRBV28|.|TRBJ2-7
CASSSLGGFPYEQYF
TGTGCCAGCAGTTCCCTAGGGGGATTCCCTTACGAGCAGTACTTC
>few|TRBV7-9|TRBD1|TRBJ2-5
CASSPLDRGLGETQYF
TGTGCCAGCAGCCCCTTGGACAGGGGACTGGGAGAGACCCAGTACTTC
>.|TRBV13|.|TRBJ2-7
CASSPPLGDSYEQYF
TGTGCCAGCAGCCCCCCCCTAGGGGATTCCTACGAGCAGTACTTC
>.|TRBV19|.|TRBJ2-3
CATNSITASTDTQYF
TGTGCCACCAACTCGATAACAGCTAGCACAGATACGCAGTATTTT
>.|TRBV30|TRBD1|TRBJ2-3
CAWSIGTATDTQYF
TGTGCCTGGAGTATCGGGACAGCGACAGATACGCAGTATTTT
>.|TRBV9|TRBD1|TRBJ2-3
CASSVDPGQGTDTQYF
TGTGCCAGCAGCGTAGACCCTGGACAGGGAACAGATACGCAGTATTTT
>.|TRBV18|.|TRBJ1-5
CASSPPGGSHQPQHF
TGTGCCAGCTCACCACCGGGGGGGAGTCATCAGCCCCAGCATTTT
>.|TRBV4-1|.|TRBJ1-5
CASSQELLRVDRSNQPQHF
TGCGCCAGCAGCCAAGAGCTCCTGCGCGTCGACAGGTCCAATCAGCCCCAGCATTTT
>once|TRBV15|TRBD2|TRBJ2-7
CATSRDKREFYEQYF
TGTGCCACCAGCAGAGATAAGCGGGAGTTCTACGAGCAGTACTTC
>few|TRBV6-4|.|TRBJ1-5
CASPYNQPQHF
TGTGCCAGCCCTTACAATCAGCCCCAGCATTTT
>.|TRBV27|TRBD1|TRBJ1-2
CASRDRAGSGRGYTF
TGTGCCAGCAGGGACAGGGCTGGCTCGGGTCGTGGCTACACCTTC
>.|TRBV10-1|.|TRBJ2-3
CASSDLARNTDTQYF
TGCGCCAGCAGTGATCTAGCGAGAAACACAGATACGCAGTATTTT
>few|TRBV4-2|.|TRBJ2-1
CASSQDLNREYNEQFF
TGTGCCAGCAGCCAAGATTTGAACAGGGAGTACAATGAGCAGTTCTTC
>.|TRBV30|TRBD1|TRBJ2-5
CAWSVPRGHGTQYF
TGTGCCTGGAGTGTACCCAGGGGGCATGGGACCCAGTACTTC
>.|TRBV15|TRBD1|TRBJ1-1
CATSRDGTGLLVAFF
TGTGCCACCAGCAGAGATGGGACAGGGTTGTTAGTAGCTTTCTTT
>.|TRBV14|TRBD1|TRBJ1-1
CASSHRTGTGNTEAFF
TGTGCCAGCAGCCACAGAACGGGGACAGGGAACACTGAAGCTTTCTTT
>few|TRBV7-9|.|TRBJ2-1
CASSDSRVWDNEQFF
TGTGCCAGCAGCGACAGTCGCGTTTGGGACAATGAGCAGTTCTTC
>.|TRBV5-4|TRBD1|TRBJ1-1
CASSLPAGRGTEAFF
TGTGCCAGCAGCTTACCGGCGGGCAGGGGGACTGAAGCTTTCTTT
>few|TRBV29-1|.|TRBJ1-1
CSARGGGTEAFF
TGCAGCGCGAGGGGGGGAGGGACTGAAGCTTTCTTT
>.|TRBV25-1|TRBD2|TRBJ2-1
CASSEPGLEVFEQFF
TGTGCCAGCAGTGAACCGGGACTAGAAGTCTTTGAGCAGTTCTTC
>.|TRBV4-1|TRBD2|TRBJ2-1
CASSHQGTSGRNEQFF
TGCGCCAGCAGCCACCAAGGGACTAGCGGGAGGAATGAGCAGTTCTTC
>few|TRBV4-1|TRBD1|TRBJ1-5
CASSRQGQGNQPQHF
TGCGCCAGCAGCCGTCAGGGACAGGGAAATCAGCCCCAGCATTTT
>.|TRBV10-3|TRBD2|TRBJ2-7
CAITTSGRRHEQYF
TGTGCCATCACGACTAGCGGGAGGCGCCACGAGCAGTACTTC